A single TCR beta chain is shown here with its context. This clonotype was detected ten times or more. The target of this receptor is not known. No base-level quality is on record; no much larger clone is a single base apart. This sample was taken from a study of T cells after yellow fever vaccination (dated by TCRdb to about 2019). Study-wide context: The SMART-Seq v4 Ultra Low Input RNA kit was used to prepare libraries from fractions with low cell numbers. To track T-cell clones before and after primary and booster YFV17D yellow fever vaccination, bulk TCR alpha and beta repertoires were sequenced longitudinally. Two healthy male donors, one aged 18 to 30 and one aged 30 to 40 years, made up the cohort. Blood samples were taken at several timepoints before and after primary and secondary immunization, and bulk PBMC replicates and cell subsets were isolated. Summary of the overall study and its limitations: FACS-sorted repertoires could contain abundant contaminating clonotypes from the bulk population, so computational filtering was required. Compared with the primary T-cell response, the secondary T-cell response was faster but weaker, reaching its peak on day 5 rather than on day 15. Most clones expanded after primary vaccination (almost 98% of CD4 and roughly 91% of CD8) were re-detected after the booster, suggesting that broad memory maintenance occurred. A small share of clonotypes was detected in both CD4 and CD8 compartments, with the overlap likely arising from convergent recombination. Because only a couple of donors were included in the study, the extent to which the findings can be generalized is limited.

TCR cDNA was made using 5'RACE template switching, a step that added a universal primer site and unique molecular identifiers. Priming for cDNA synthesis came from both the TCR alpha and TCR beta constant segments. Two PCR steps were used to amplify libraries, with sample barcodes and sequencing adapters being added in the second step. Sequencing of libraries was done on Illumina HiSeq 2500 (2x100 bp) or NovaSeq (2x150 bp). The published analysis was carried out like this. MIGEC was used to demultiplex reads and collapse the reads into UMI consensus sequences, and MiXCR was used for V(D)J alignment. Clonotypes responding to the vaccine were identified with edgeR on replicate PBMC samples, with the criteria of FDR below 0.01 and a log2 fold change above 5 up to day 15. Each bulk clonotype was labeled CD4 or CD8 based on which sequenced repertoire, CD4 or CD8, contained the clonotype at higher abundance. The public sequencing data were trimmed at Q25 with fastp and processed into clonotypes with MiXCR by TCRdb, which kept only in-frame beta chains. Duplicate CDR3 protein sequences are folded into a single record with the most common DNA and genes. TCRdb's processing, not the authors' own work, is the source of the V and J calls. The sample contains 150,000 to 200,000 distinct CDR3 sequences, about 7% of them found a single time. The ten top clones hold roughly 2.5% of the sample.

Sample treatment or condition, as interpreted from the label and publication: live attenuated yellow fever vaccine strain. PBMCs were isolated from peripheral blood using a standard Ficoll-Paque protocol. CD4 and CD8 T-cell fractions were isolated with Dynabeads CD4 and CD8 positive selection kits. RNA was extracted with TriZol from bulk PBMCs, CD4 and CD8 fractions, and dextramer-positive and dextramer-negative fractions. Sequences were derived from CD4+ T cells sorted from PBMCs, sampled 5 to 6 days after the first yellow fever vaccination. The receptor's source is a man in his late teens or twenties who received the YFV17D yellow fever vaccine.

The CDR3 loop reads CASIAPSVSNEQFF. In nucleotide form, the sequence is TGTGCCAGCATCGCCCCTAGCGTGAGCAATGAGCAGTTCTTC. The chain is made from TRBV6-5 and TRBJ2-1, with a tentative D gene TRBD2 over 6 matching bases. V is clipped by 7 bases and J by 6 bases, and the sequence between their germline boundaries is 16 bases long. Its CDR3 holds 14 amino acids, cysteine through phenylalanine. Of the read, only the CDR3 DNA is kept; its 42 bases are in frame from base 1. The germline V gene specifies MNHEY as CDR1 and SVGAGI as CDR2.